A selection of T cell receptor beta chains follows, all from one sample in a study of control samples from healthy donors and cancer patients. Sequenced by immunoSEQ multiplex PCR; TCRdb stores in-frame clones only, minus some. The sample consists of around 200,000 clones, around 94% of them appearing once. Sequenced: blood. The receptors come from a man aged 50 to 59 in good health. Both conserved end residues are part of each CDR3. A D gene is named only where the DNA matches it firmly. The size of a clone is reported for some rows only, either as once, few or many, or as a class for expanded clones.

cdr3_nt: TGCGCCAGCAGCTTGGTCCCGGGAGGCAATCAGCCCCAGCATTTT
cdr3_aa: CASSLVPGGNQPQHF
clone_size: NA
d_call: NA
v_call: TRBV5-1
j_call: TRBJ1-5

cdr3_nt: TGTGCCAGCATCTTCTTCTTAAGCGGGGGGGCAGATACGCAGTATTTT
cdr3_aa: CASIFFLSGGADTQYF
clone_size: NA
d_call: TRBD2
v_call: TRBV7-8
j_call: TRBJ2-3

cdr3_nt: TGTGCCAGCAGCGCTACAGGGGGCGCTTTTAGGGAAAAACTGTTTTTT
cdr3_aa: CASSATGGAFREKLFF
clone_size: NA
d_call: TRBD1
v_call: TRBV9
j_call: TRBJ1-4

cdr3_nt: TGCAGCTTTAGACGAGGTGGTGCTAATGAAAAACTGTTTTTT
cdr3_aa: CSFRRGGANEKLFF
clone_size: NA
d_call: NA
v_call: TRBV29-1
j_call: TRBJ1-4

cdr3_nt: TGTGCCAGCAGCATTACCGGGACAGGGGGCTCCGAGCAGTACTTC
cdr3_aa: CASSITGTGGSEQYF
clone_size: NA
d_call: TRBD1
v_call: TRBV5-4
j_call: TRBJ2-7

cdr3_nt: TGCGCCAGCAGCTTGGGGACTAGTTGGGAGCTGTTTTTT
cdr3_aa: CASSLGTSWELFF
clone_size: NA
d_call: TRBD2
v_call: TRBV5-1
j_call: TRBJ2-2

cdr3_nt: TGTGCCAGCACTTTCGTCGGGGGTACCCAAGAGACCCAGTACTTC
cdr3_aa: CASTFVGGTQETQYF
clone_size: NA
d_call: NA
v_call: TRBV2
j_call: TRBJ2-5

cdr3_nt: TGCGCCAGCAGCCAAGAAGCCACGGCCGGGCTAGCGGGGGGCTACGAGCAGTACTTC
cdr3_aa: CASSQEATAGLAGGYEQYF
clone_size: NA
d_call: TRBD2
v_call: TRBV4-3
j_call: TRBJ2-7

cdr3_nt: TGTGCCAGCAGCTCCGTGGGGGGGGAGAACACCGGGGAGCTGTTTTTT
cdr3_aa: CASSSVGGENTGELFF
clone_size: once
d_call: TRBD2
v_call: TRBV7-7
j_call: TRBJ2-2

cdr3_nt: TGTGCCAGCAGTTACGGCAGGGGCGACTATGGCTACACCTTC
cdr3_aa: CASSYGRGDYGYTF
clone_size: NA
d_call: NA
v_call: TRBV6-6
j_call: TRBJ1-2

cdr3_nt: TGCGCCAGCGCCACGAGGGGGGCGGAAAAACTGTTTTTT
cdr3_aa: CASATRGAEKLFF
clone_size: NA
d_call: NA
v_call: TRBV5-1
j_call: TRBJ1-4

cdr3_nt: TGTGCCAGCAGCTTAAGCGGTAGCGGGGGGGCAAACAATGAGCAGTTCTTC
cdr3_aa: CASSLSGSGGANNEQFF
clone_size: NA
d_call: TRBD2
v_call: TRBV7-3
j_call: TRBJ2-1

cdr3_nt: TGCAGCGTTGAGGGGCATACGAGCTCTGGGGCCAACGTCCTGACTTTC
cdr3_aa: CSVEGHTSSGANVLTF
clone_size: NA
d_call: NA
v_call: TRBV29-1
j_call: TRBJ2-6

cdr3_nt: TGTGCCAGCAGCTTGGGGCAGGGTCAAGAGACCCAGTACTTC
cdr3_aa: CASSLGQGQETQYF
clone_size: NA
d_call: NA
v_call: TRBV5-4
j_call: TRBJ2-5

cdr3_nt: TGCGCCAGCAGTGAGTCGAGACAGAGCAACACTGAAGCTTTCTTT
cdr3_aa: CASSESRQSNTEAFF
clone_size: NA
d_call: NA
v_call: TRBV10-1
j_call: TRBJ1-1

cdr3_nt: TGTGCCAGCAGAACATTCGACGACGGCACTGAAGCTTTCTTT
cdr3_aa: CASRTFDDGTEAFF
clone_size: NA
d_call: NA
v_call: TRBV2
j_call: TRBJ1-1

cdr3_nt: TGTGCCAGCATTCTGGGGTGGGGCGCGGGAAATTCACCCCTCCACTTT
cdr3_aa: CASILGWGAGNSPLHF
clone_size: NA
d_call: NA
v_call: TRBV2
j_call: TRBJ1-6

cdr3_nt: TGCGCCAGCAGCTTGGACAGGGGGCACAACACTGAAGCTTTCTTT
cdr3_aa: CASSLDRGHNTEAFF
clone_size: NA
d_call: TRBD1
v_call: TRBV5-1
j_call: TRBJ1-1

cdr3_nt: TGTGCCAGCAGCCCAGAGGGGCGTCGGACCGGGGAGCTGTTTTTT
cdr3_aa: CASSPEGRRTGELFF
clone_size: NA
d_call: NA
v_call: TRBV7-6
j_call: TRBJ2-2

cdr3_nt: TGCGCCAGCAGCTTGGTCACCGGGACAGAAAATTCACCCCTCCACTTT
cdr3_aa: CASSLVTGTENSPLHF
clone_size: NA
d_call: TRBD1
v_call: TRBV5-1
j_call: TRBJ1-6

cdr3_nt: TGTGCCAGTAGCACAGCAGTGGGTCAGCCCCAGCATTTT
cdr3_aa: CASSTAVGQPQHF
clone_size: NA
d_call: NA
v_call: TRBV19
j_call: TRBJ1-5

cdr3_nt: TGTGCCAGCAGCTTCGGGGGATCCTACAATGAGCAGTTCTTC
cdr3_aa: CASSFGGSYNEQFF
clone_size: NA
d_call: NA
v_call: TRBV11-3
j_call: TRBJ2-1

cdr3_nt: TGTGCCAGCAGCTCAAAGGGACAGCCCCAGCATTTT
cdr3_aa: CASSSKGQPQHF
clone_size: NA
d_call: NA
v_call: TRBV7-2
j_call: TRBJ1-5

cdr3_nt: TGTGCCACAAGGGACTTTTCCACAGATACGCAGTATTTT
cdr3_aa: CATRDFSTDTQYF
clone_size: NA
d_call: NA
v_call: TRBV25-1
j_call: TRBJ2-3

cdr3_nt: TGCGCCAGCAGTTTTGGGACTAGCGGGGGGGTCCCTACCCAGTACTTC
cdr3_aa: CASSFGTSGGVPTQYF
clone_size: NA
d_call: TRBD2
v_call: TRBV10-2
j_call: TRBJ2-5

cdr3_nt: TGTGCCAGCAGCACCCTAGCTCGGGGGGCCGGGGAGCTGTTTTTT
cdr3_aa: CASSTLARGAGELFF
clone_size: NA
d_call: TRBD2
v_call: TRBV9
j_call: TRBJ2-2

cdr3_nt: TGTGCCAGCAGTGAAAACGGGGCCAACGTCCTGACTTTC
cdr3_aa: CASSENGANVLTF
clone_size: NA
d_call: NA
v_call: TRBV2
j_call: TRBJ2-6

cdr3_nt: TGTGCCAGCAGCCAAGCTAACTATGGCTACACCTTC
cdr3_aa: CASSQANYGYTF
clone_size: NA
d_call: NA
v_call: TRBV3-1/TRBV3-2
j_call: TRBJ1-2

cdr3_nt: TGTGCCAGCAGCCGACAGGGGGCTGGAAACACCATATATTTT
cdr3_aa: CASSRQGAGNTIYF
clone_size: NA
d_call: TRBD1
v_call: TRBV3-1/TRBV3-2
j_call: TRBJ1-3

cdr3_nt: TGTGCCAGCAGTTTAGCGCAGGCTTCACCCCTCCACTTT
cdr3_aa: CASSLAQASPLHF
clone_size: NA
d_call: NA
v_call: TRBV12-3/TRBV12-4
j_call: TRBJ1-6

cdr3_nt: TGTGCCAGCAAGGACAGCCTTAACTATGGCTACACCTTC
cdr3_aa: CASKDSLNYGYTF
clone_size: NA
d_call: NA
v_call: TRBV6-5
j_call: TRBJ1-2

cdr3_nt: TGTGCCAGCAGTGACGGGCACATTGAGGCTGAAGCTTTCTTT
cdr3_aa: CASSDGHIEAEAFF
clone_size: NA
d_call: NA
v_call: TRBV6-1
j_call: TRBJ1-1

cdr3_nt: TGTGCCAGCAGCTTGCCCGGGACGGCTGGAAACACCATATATTTT
cdr3_aa: CASSLPGTAGNTIYF
clone_size: NA
d_call: NA
v_call: TRBV11-2
j_call: TRBJ1-3

cdr3_nt: TGTGCCAGCAGTTACCTCGCGGGTGAGCAGTTCTTC
cdr3_aa: CASSYLAGEQFF
clone_size: NA
d_call: NA
v_call: TRBV6-5
j_call: TRBJ2-1

cdr3_nt: TGTGCCAGCAGCCGGGACGGCAGGGGGGAGGGCTACACCTTC
cdr3_aa: CASSRDGRGEGYTF
clone_size: NA
d_call: TRBD1
v_call: TRBV3-1/TRBV3-2
j_call: TRBJ1-2

cdr3_nt: TGCGCCAGCAGCCAAGATGCCAGGGACTATGGCTACACCTTC
cdr3_aa: CASSQDARDYGYTF
clone_size: NA
d_call: NA
v_call: TRBV4-1
j_call: TRBJ1-2

cdr3_nt: TGTGCCAGCAGCTTACAGGGTAGAGGTCAGCCCCAGCATTTT
cdr3_aa: CASSLQGRGQPQHF
clone_size: NA
d_call: NA
v_call: TRBV11-1
j_call: TRBJ1-5

cdr3_nt: TGTGCCAGTAGTATATGGAGACCCAATCAGCCCCAGCATTTT
cdr3_aa: CASSIWRPNQPQHF
clone_size: NA
d_call: NA
v_call: TRBV19
j_call: TRBJ1-5

cdr3_nt: TGTGCCAGCAGTTACCGGGGGACAGGTTACGAGCAGTACTTC
cdr3_aa: CASSYRGTGYEQYF
clone_size: NA
d_call: TRBD1
v_call: TRBV6-2/TRBV6-3
j_call: TRBJ2-7

cdr3_nt: TGCAGCGTTGAAGAAAGGGCCCGAGGGGTTGCTTTCTTT
cdr3_aa: CSVEERARGVAFF
clone_size: few
d_call: NA
v_call: TRBV29-1
j_call: TRBJ1-1

cdr3_nt: TGTGCCAGCCGACTAGCGGGGGGTAACACCGGGGAGCTGTTTTTT
cdr3_aa: CASRLAGGNTGELFF
clone_size: NA
d_call: TRBD2
v_call: TRBV2
j_call: TRBJ2-2

cdr3_nt: TGTGCCAGCAGCTCTACAGGGTGGTCACCCCTCCACTTT
cdr3_aa: CASSSTGWSPLHF
clone_size: once
d_call: NA
v_call: TRBV7-2
j_call: TRBJ1-6

cdr3_nt: TGTGCCAGCAGCTTAGCCCAGGACAGGGGCTACGAGCAGTACTTC
cdr3_aa: CASSLAQDRGYEQYF
clone_size: NA
d_call: TRBD1
v_call: TRBV7-8
j_call: TRBJ2-7

cdr3_nt: TGTGCCAGCAGCGTTAGAGGGACAGGGCAGGGCTACACCTTC
cdr3_aa: CASSVRGTGQGYTF
clone_size: NA
d_call: TRBD1
v_call: TRBV7-2
j_call: TRBJ1-2

cdr3_nt: TGTGCCAGCAGCCCCCCCACGGGTACTGAAGCTTTCTTT
cdr3_aa: CASSPPTGTEAFF
clone_size: NA
d_call: NA
v_call: TRBV9
j_call: TRBJ1-1

cdr3_nt: TGTGCCACCAGCAGAGATCGAAGGGGCGGCAATCAGCCCCAGCATTTT
cdr3_aa: CATSRDRRGGNQPQHF
clone_size: NA
d_call: NA
v_call: TRBV15
j_call: TRBJ1-5

cdr3_nt: TGTGCCAGCTCACCAGAAAGGCACTATGGCTACACCTTC
cdr3_aa: CASSPERHYGYTF
clone_size: NA
d_call: NA
v_call: TRBV18
j_call: TRBJ1-2

cdr3_nt: TGTGCCAGCTCACCGAGCGGAGGGGGATCCAATCAGCCCCAGCATTTT
cdr3_aa: CASSPSGGGSNQPQHF
clone_size: NA
d_call: NA
v_call: TRBV18
j_call: TRBJ1-5

cdr3_nt: TGTGCCAGCTCACCTGACGCCCCTTCACCCCTCCACTTT
cdr3_aa: CASSPDAPSPLHF
clone_size: NA
d_call: NA
v_call: TRBV18
j_call: TRBJ1-6